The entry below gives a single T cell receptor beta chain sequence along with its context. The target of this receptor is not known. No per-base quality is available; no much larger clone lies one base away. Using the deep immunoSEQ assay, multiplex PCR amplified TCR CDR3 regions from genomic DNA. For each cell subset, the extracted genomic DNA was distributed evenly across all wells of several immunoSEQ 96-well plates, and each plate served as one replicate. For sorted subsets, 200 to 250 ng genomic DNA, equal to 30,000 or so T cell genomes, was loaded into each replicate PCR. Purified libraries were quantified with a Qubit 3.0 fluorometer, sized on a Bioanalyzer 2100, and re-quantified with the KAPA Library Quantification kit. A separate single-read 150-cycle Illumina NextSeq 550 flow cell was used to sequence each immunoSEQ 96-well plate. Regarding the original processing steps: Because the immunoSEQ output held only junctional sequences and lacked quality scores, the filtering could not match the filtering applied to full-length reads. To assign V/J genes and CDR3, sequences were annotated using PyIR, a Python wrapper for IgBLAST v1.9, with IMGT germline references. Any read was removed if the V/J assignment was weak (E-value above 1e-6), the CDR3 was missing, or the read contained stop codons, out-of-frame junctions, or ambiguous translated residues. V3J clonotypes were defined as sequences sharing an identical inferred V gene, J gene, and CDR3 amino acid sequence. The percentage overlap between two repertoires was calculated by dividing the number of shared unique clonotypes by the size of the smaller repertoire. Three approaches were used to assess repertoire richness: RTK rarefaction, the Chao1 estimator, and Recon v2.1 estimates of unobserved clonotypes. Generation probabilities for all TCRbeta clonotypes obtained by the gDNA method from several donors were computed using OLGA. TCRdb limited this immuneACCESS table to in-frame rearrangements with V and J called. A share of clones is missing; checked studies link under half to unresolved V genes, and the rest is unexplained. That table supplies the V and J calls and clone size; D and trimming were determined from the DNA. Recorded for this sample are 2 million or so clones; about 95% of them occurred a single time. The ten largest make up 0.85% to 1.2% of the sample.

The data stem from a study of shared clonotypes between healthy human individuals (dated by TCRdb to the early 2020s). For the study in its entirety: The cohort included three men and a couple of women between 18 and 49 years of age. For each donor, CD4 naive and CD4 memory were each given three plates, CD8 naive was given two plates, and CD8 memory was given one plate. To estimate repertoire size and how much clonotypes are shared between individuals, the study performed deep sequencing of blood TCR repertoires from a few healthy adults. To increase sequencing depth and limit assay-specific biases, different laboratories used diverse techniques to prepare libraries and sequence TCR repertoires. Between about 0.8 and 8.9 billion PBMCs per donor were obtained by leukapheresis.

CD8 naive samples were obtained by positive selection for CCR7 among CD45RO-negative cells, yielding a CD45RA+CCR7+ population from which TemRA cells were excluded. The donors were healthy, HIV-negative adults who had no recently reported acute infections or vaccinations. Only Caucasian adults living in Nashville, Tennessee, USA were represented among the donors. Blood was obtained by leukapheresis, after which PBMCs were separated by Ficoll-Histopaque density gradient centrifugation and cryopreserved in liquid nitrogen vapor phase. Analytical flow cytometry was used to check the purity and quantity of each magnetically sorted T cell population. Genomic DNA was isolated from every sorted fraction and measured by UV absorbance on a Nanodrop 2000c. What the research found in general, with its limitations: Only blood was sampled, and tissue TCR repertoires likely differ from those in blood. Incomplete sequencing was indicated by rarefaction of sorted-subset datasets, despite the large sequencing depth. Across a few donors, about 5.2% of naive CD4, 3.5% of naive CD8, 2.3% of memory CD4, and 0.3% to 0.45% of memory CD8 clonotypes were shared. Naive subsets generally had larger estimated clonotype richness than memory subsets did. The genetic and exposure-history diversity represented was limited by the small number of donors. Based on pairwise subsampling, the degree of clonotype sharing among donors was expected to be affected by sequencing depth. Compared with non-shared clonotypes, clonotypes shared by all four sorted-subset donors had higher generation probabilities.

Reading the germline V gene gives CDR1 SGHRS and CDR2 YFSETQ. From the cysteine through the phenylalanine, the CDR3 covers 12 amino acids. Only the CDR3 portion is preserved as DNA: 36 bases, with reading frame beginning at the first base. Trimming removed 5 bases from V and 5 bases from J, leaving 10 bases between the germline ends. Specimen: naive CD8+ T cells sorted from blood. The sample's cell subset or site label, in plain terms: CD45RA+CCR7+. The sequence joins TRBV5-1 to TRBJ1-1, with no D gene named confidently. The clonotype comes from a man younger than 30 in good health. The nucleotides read TGCGCCAGCAGTTACCGGGGTACTGAAGCTTTCTTT. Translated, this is CASSYRGTEAFF. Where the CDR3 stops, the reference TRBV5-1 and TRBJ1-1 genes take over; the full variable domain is KAGVTQTPRYLIKTRGQQVTLSCSPISGHRSVSWYQQTPGQGLQFLFEYFSETQRNKGNFPGRFSGRQFSNSRSEMNVSTLELGDSALYLCASSYRGTEAFFGQGTRLTVV.